This TCR beta chain was profiled in a study of response to subunit inactivated influenza vaccine. Study results and caveats: Authors suggested each seasonal flu vaccination may recruit only limited numbers of new T cells.

V lost 7 bases and J 7 bases, leaving 25 bases between the germline ends. Germline V gene lookup returns CDR1 SEHNR and CDR2 FQNEAQ (reference sequence). The CDR3 extends over 16 amino acids. On this clonotype itself: What it recognizes is unknown.

TCRdb reanalysed the RT-PCR reads using MiXCR and keeps one entry per CDR3 protein. The data show more than 700,000 distinct CDR3 sequences, 21% seen once. The gene calls are TRBV7-9 and TRBJ1-2; D uncertain. The TCR originated in a man aged 50-59 years who received an inactivated influenza vaccine. The sequences come from PBMCs from blood, collected 4 to 6 days after vaccination. The CDR3 loop is CASTNPTGTVTGGYTF. CDR3 DNA sequence: TGTGCCAGCACCAATCCGACCGGAACCGTGACCGGTGGCTACACCTTC.